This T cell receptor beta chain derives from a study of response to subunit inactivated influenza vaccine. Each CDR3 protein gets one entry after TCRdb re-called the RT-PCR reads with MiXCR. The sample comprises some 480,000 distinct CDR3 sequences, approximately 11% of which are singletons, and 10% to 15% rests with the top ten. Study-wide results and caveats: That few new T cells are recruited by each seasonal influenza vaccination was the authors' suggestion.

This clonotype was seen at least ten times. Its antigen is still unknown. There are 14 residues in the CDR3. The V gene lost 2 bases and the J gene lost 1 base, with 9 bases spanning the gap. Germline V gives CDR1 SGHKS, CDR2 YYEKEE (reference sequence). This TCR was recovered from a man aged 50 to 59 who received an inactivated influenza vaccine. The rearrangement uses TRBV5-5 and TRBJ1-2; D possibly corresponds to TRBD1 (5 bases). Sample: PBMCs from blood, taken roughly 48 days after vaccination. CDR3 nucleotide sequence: TGTGCCAGCAGCTTACGGGACGGTAACTATGGCTACACCTTC. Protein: CASSLRDGNYGYTF. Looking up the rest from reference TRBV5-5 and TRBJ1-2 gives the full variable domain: DAGVTQSPTHLIKTRGQQVTLRCSPISGHKSVSWYQQVLGQGPQFIFQYYEKEERGRGNFPDRFSARQFPNYSSELNVNALLLGDSALYLCASSLRDGNYGYTFGSGTRLTVV.